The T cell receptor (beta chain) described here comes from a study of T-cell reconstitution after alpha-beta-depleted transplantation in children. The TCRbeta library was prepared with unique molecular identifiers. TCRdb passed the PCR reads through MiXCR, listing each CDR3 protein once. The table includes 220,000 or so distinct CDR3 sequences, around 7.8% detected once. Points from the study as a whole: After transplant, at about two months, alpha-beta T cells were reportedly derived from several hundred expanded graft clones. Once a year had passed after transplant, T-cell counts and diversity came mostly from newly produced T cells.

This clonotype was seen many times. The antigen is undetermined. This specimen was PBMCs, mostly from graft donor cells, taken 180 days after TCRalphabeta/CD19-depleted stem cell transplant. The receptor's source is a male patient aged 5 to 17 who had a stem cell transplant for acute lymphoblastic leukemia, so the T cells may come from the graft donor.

The CDR3 here is CASSLTSGASYEQYF. DNA for the CDR3: TGTGCCAGCAGCCTTACTAGCGGTGCCTCCTACGAGCAGTACTTC. J is TRBJ2-7 and V is TRBV7-3, with TRBD2 matching 8 bases. Losses at the gene ends were 5 bases for V and 0 bases for J; bases not matched to a gene: 6. Germline CDR1 is SGHTA and CDR2 is FQGTGA. This CDR3 is built from 15 residues.